This entry is about one T cell receptor (beta chain). The antigen it recognizes is unknown. It has no much larger one-base neighbor in the sample; base qualities were not kept. The CDR1 and CDR2 encoded by the germline V gene are SGHRS and YFSETQ. At the junction V is shortened by 4 bases and J by 5 bases, with 12 bases in between. Counted from cysteine to phenylalanine, this CDR3 has 13 amino acids. Just the 39-base CDR3 DNA is kept, in frame starting at base 1. Whole blood was collected in K2EDTA tubes by collaborating institutions according to the institutions' own protocols. For TCRbeta analysis, collaborators shipped samples as frozen whole blood, isolated PBMCs, or DNA extracted from either of those sample types. This record comes from a study of blood T cell repertoires in COVID-19 (TCRdb year 2020). Background on the whole study: Samples covering the acute and convalescent phases of COVID-19 were provided by collaborators in the United States, Italy and Spain. The material from the prospective study consisted of cDNA or gDNA derived from T cells, B-cell-depleted T cells, or PBMCs. Deeply sampled blood TCRbeta repertoires from subjects exposed to, actively infected with, or recovered from COVID-19 were included in the dataset. The repertoires were made available in a free public database intended to serve as a resource for research on the immune response to SARS-CoV-2. Samples came from the ongoing ImmuneRACE study (first 160 participants) plus 1,254 subjects from 6 global collaborators. A de-identified subject ID, COVID-19 status, age in years and sex were almost always included in the sample metadata. Where available, HLA class I and class II types were taken from metadata supplied by the sample provider and were not determined by assay-based typing.

TCRbeta CDR3 regions were amplified from genomic DNA by means of the immunoSEQ Assay, a bias-controlled multiplex PCR. As for how the authors treated the data: Within the assay, amplification of reference gene primers was used to estimate how many nucleated cells each sample contained. To quantify the absolute abundance of each unique TCRbeta CDR3 rearrangement, sequence reads were collapsed and filtered. For each sample, productive Simpson clonality was calculated as the square root of Simpson's diversity index over productive rearrangements. TCRdb carries this immuneACCESS record with in-frame sequences only. Its versions omit some clonotypes, under half of them owing to an unresolved V gene in the studies checked, with the rest unexplained. D and trimming come from the DNA, and the V and J calls and clone size come from that table. In all, the sample holds about 160,000 clones, and 87% of those were seen once. The ten largest clones represent around 4.6% of the sample.

What the authors observed across the whole study: Clinical and demographic metadata were provided uncurated, with the amount varying by source and participant.

The sequence was obtained from a woman between 55 and 75 years old with active or convalescent COVID-19. The sequencing sample was made of peripheral blood. The chain uses TRBV5-1 and TRBJ1-2; TRBD1 is possibly the D segment (6 matching bases). The sequenced DNA is TGCGCCAGCAGCCCGGACAGAGAATATGGCTACACCTTC. This sequence encodes CASSPDREYGYTF.